Listed below are T cell receptor beta chains from one sample, sequenced in a study of blood T cell repertoires in COVID-19. The data were produced by immunoSEQ multiplex PCR, yet TCRdb's version contains in-frame clones alone and is incomplete. Of around 93,000 clones in the sample, approximately 87% were seen once. Sequenced sample: peripheral blood. The receptors derive from a human donor in a cohort sampled during active COVID-19. Each CDR3 is given with its conserved first and last residue. A D gene is named only where the DNA matches it firmly. Size is stated for part of the rows, as once, few or many counts, or as a class when the clone is expanded.

j_gene,abundance,d_gene,v_gene,CDR3nt,CDR3aa
TRBJ2-1,.,.,TRBV9,TGTGCCAGCACCAAGGGGGTCTCACGGAGGGAGCAGTTCTTC,CASTKGVSRREQFF
TRBJ2-1,.,TRBD1,TRBV10-1,TGCGCCAGCAGTGAGTCGATGGGACAGGGGGCGCGAAATGAGCAGTTCTTC,CASSESMGQGARNEQFF
TRBJ2-7,.,.,TRBV12-3/TRBV12-4,TGTGCCAGCAGTCCGGACAGCTACGAGCAGTACTTC,CASSPDSYEQYF
TRBJ2-1,.,.,TRBV4-1,TGCGCCAGCAGTCGACAAGCGGGTTCCATTGGCGGGGGCTCCTCATACAATGAGCAGTTCTTC,CASSRQAGSIGGGSSYNEQFF
TRBJ2-5,.,TRBD2,TRBV3-1/TRBV3-2,TGTGCCAGCAGCCAGCCGGGACTAGCGGGAGAGACCCAGTACTTC,CASSQPGLAGETQYF
TRBJ2-1,.,TRBD2,TRBV7-3,TGTGCCAGCAGCTTAATGCCCGTAGCGGGAGGAGTCTACAATGAGCAGTTCTTC,CASSLMPVAGGVYNEQFF
TRBJ2-7,.,.,TRBV27,TGTGCCACCAAAATTTCGACGGGAGTCCCCTACGAGCAGTACTTC,CATKISTGVPYEQYF
TRBJ1-5,.,TRBD1,TRBV29-1,TGCAGCGTTGCAGGGGGGTCGGGATCCAATCAGCCCCAGCATTTT,CSVAGGSGSNQPQHF
TRBJ1-6,few,.,TRBV3-1/TRBV3-2,TGTGCCAGCAGCCCGTCGGACAGCCCGCGGGTACCCCTCCACTTT,CASSPSDSPRVPLHF
TRBJ1-4,.,.,TRBV18,TGTGCCAGCTCACCACTCCAACGGGGTGAAAAACTGTTTTTT,CASSPLQRGEKLFF
TRBJ2-7,.,.,TRBV12-3/TRBV12-4,TGTGCCAGCAGTCCCGGAACGACGGGGGAGCAGTACTTC,CASSPGTTGEQYF
TRBJ2-3,.,.,TRBV30,TGTGCCTATAAAGGGGTTATCACAGATACGCAGTATTTT,CAYKGVITDTQYF
TRBJ1-5,.,.,TRBV7-2,TGTGCCAGCAGCCCCACCTCAGCCGGGAAGCCCCAGCATTTT,CASSPTSAGKPQHF
TRBJ1-5,.,.,TRBV15,TGTGCCACCAGCAGTCGTCCCGGCAATCAGCCCCAGCATTTT,CATSSRPGNQPQHF
TRBJ1-2,.,.,TRBV7-2,TGTGCCAGCAGCTTGCTGTGGTCGGACACCATCCGATATGGCTACACCTTC,CASSLLWSDTIRYGYTF
TRBJ2-7,.,.,TRBV7-9,TGTGCCAGCAGCTTAGTGTCCGGAGCCTTCGGTCGCTACGAGCAGTACTTC,CASSLVSGAFGRYEQYF
TRBJ1-2,.,.,TRBV19,TGTGCCAGTAGTATCAGAGGACATTTAGAGGGCTACACCTTC,CASSIRGHLEGYTF
TRBJ2-1,.,TRBD1,TRBV3-1/TRBV3-2,TGTGCCAGCAGCCAATCCGGGACAGGGGTCGAAAATGAGCAGTTCTTC,CASSQSGTGVENEQFF
TRBJ1-1,.,TRBD1,TRBV6-2/TRBV6-3,TGTGCCAGCAGTATCAGGGGGGACACTGAAGCTTTCTTT,CASSIRGDTEAFF
TRBJ1-5,once,.,TRBV18,TGTGCCAGCTCCCTCACAGGGCCCGGCAATCAGCCCCAGCATTTT,CASSLTGPGNQPQHF
TRBJ2-3,.,.,TRBV19,TGTGCCAGCACAGAGCAGGCTACGCAGTATTTT,CASTEQATQYF
TRBJ2-3,medium-sized,.,TRBV9,TGTGCCAGCAGCGTAGCTCCGGGAGCCGCCGATACGCAGTATTTT,CASSVAPGAADTQYF
TRBJ2-1,.,TRBD2,TRBV27,TGTGCCAGCAGTTTGGAAGGTCCTCCGACTAGCGGTTCCTACAATGAGCAGTTCTTC,CASSLEGPPTSGSYNEQFF
TRBJ1-2,.,TRBD1,TRBV19,TGTGCCAGTAGTACCGACAGGGGGCTTAACTATGGCTACACCTTC,CASSTDRGLNYGYTF
TRBJ1-2,.,.,TRBV13,TGTGCCAGCAGCTTAGGCCGGCCTCTCCTGGGAGACACCTTC,CASSLGRPLLGDTF
TRBJ1-4,.,.,TRBV19,TGTGCCAGTAGTAGAGACACTGCAACTAATGAAAAACTGTTTTTT,CASSRDTATNEKLFF
TRBJ2-1,.,TRBD2,TRBV19,TGTGCCAGTAGCCCGGCGGGAGGTAGCAATGAGCAGTTCTTC,CASSPAGGSNEQFF
TRBJ2-2,once,.,TRBV5-6,TGTGCCAGCAGCTCATTCACCGGGGAGCTGTTTTTT,CASSSFTGELFF
TRBJ1-2,.,TRBD1,TRBV7-9,TGTGCCAGCAGCCGGACAGGGGGCAATGGCTACACCTTC,CASSRTGGNGYTF
TRBJ2-6,few,.,TRBV2,TGTGCCAGCAGTGAAGTGGGCCCTGGGGCCAACGTCCTGACTTTC,CASSEVGPGANVLTF
TRBJ1-2,.,.,TRBV6-2/TRBV6-3,TGTGCCAGCAGTTACTCGGGAGTAGGGCCGGTCTACACCTTC,CASSYSGVGPVYTF
TRBJ2-3,.,TRBD2,TRBV19,TGTGCCAGTAGTGACCCGTCAGCGGGGCTGCCAGATACGCAGTATTTT,CASSDPSAGLPDTQYF
TRBJ1-2,.,.,TRBV9,TGTGCCAGCAGCGTAGCGACTATAGGCTATGGCTACACCTTC,CASSVATIGYGYTF
TRBJ1-2,.,.,TRBV10-3,TGTGCCATCAGTACTGGGAGGCATGGCTACACCTTC,CAISTGRHGYTF
TRBJ2-7,few,.,TRBV3-1/TRBV3-2,TGTGCCAGCAGCCAAGATGCTCTCCCGGGCGAGCAGTACTTC,CASSQDALPGEQYF
TRBJ1-1,.,.,TRBV13,TGTGCCAGCAGCTTACCCCTCACTGAAGCTTTCTTT,CASSLPLTEAFF
TRBJ1-4,.,.,TRBV2,TGTGCCAGCTCAGGGGAATTCAGCGCTAATGAAAAACTGTTTTTT,CASSGEFSANEKLFF
TRBJ2-1,once,TRBD2,TRBV9,TGTGCCAGCAGCGTAGGCGGGACTAGCGGGAGCTCCTACAATGAGCAGTTCTTC,CASSVGGTSGSSYNEQFF
TRBJ1-2,.,TRBD1,TRBV5-1,TGCGCCAGCAGCTTGGTAGCTTTCGCAGGGGGCGACTATGGCTACACCTTC,CASSLVAFAGGDYGYTF
TRBJ2-2,once,.,TRBV5-8,TGTGCCAGCAGCTTGGGCCCAGGGGTGAACACCGGGGAGCTGTTTTTT,CASSLGPGVNTGELFF
TRBJ2-5,once,.,TRBV21-1,TGTGCCAGCACCTCGAAGAACGGACTAGCCAGGGAGGAGACCCAGTACTTC,CASTSKNGLAREETQYF
TRBJ1-2,.,TRBD1,TRBV6-2/TRBV6-3,TGTGCCAGCAGTTCTACTTGGACAGGGGTGGATGGCTACACCTTC,CASSSTWTGVDGYTF
TRBJ2-1,.,.,TRBV4-1,TGCGCCAGCAGCCAAGGGGTAGCGGAGTCCTACAATGAGCAGTTCTTC,CASSQGVAESYNEQFF
TRBJ1-6,few,.,TRBV5-1,TGCGCCAGCACCAGGGCAGGGCCCTATAATTCACCCCTCCACTTT,CASTRAGPYNSPLHF
TRBJ1-2,.,.,TRBV7-2,TGTGCCAGCAGCTTAAGAGCGGGGGGAGACTATGGCTACACCTTC,CASSLRAGGDYGYTF
TRBJ2-7,.,TRBD1,TRBV4-1,TGCGCCAGCAGTCCCACAGGGGTCCACGAGCAGTACTTC,CASSPTGVHEQYF
TRBJ2-3,once,TRBD2,TRBV6-1,TGTGCCAGCAGTGAATATGGCGGGGGATACACAGATACGCAGTATTTT,CASSEYGGGYTDTQYF
TRBJ2-3,.,.,TRBV9,TGTGCCAGCAGCGTAGGGAGTAAAATCACAGATACGCAGTATTTT,CASSVGSKITDTQYF
TRBJ2-5,.,TRBD1,TRBV7-9,TGTGCCAGCAGCCTCGGGACAGGGGGCTCTCAAGAGACCCAGTACTTC,CASSLGTGGSQETQYF
TRBJ2-1,once,TRBD1,TRBV7-9,TGTGCCAGCAGCTTACCCGTGGGACAGGGGAATGAGCAGTTCTTC,CASSLPVGQGNEQFF
TRBJ1-6,.,.,TRBV3-1/TRBV3-2,TGTGCCAGCAGCCAGCCGGGGAGAAGCAATTCAGGCCTCCACTTT,CASSQPGRSNSGLHF